The 12 T cell receptor beta chains below were found in one sample sequenced in a study of T-cell reconstitution after alpha-beta-depleted transplantation in children. The authors prepared the TCRbeta library with unique molecular identifiers. MiXCR, run by TCRdb on the PCR reads, gives a single entry per CDR3 protein. The repertoire includes about 350,000 distinct CDR3 sequences, 15% to 20% of them detected once, and roughly 41% sits in the top ten. The sample consisted of PBMCs, mostly from graft donor cells, taken 360 days after TCRalphabeta/CD19-depleted stem cell transplant. Receptors were obtained from a male patient aged 2-15 years who had a stem cell transplant for acute lymphoblastic leukemia, so the T cells may come from the graft donor.

The CDR3, as DNA: TGCAGCGTTGCCCCGAGGGGACACCCCGGCGAGCAGTACTTC. It is translated as CSVAPRGHPGEQYF. The chain couples TRBV29-1 to TRBJ2-7, with D possibly TRBD1 on 6 matching bases. Germline lookup yields CDR1 SQVTM and CDR2 ANQGSEA. The ends were cut back, 4 bases at V and 6 bases at J, with 19 bases in the middle. The CDR3 is 14 amino acids.

The chain joins TRBV20-1 to TRBJ2-7; no definite D call. Germline CDR1 and CDR2: DFQATT and SNEGSKA (reference sequence). Trimming removed 5 bases from V and 1 base from J, with 21 bases in between. The length of the CDR3 is 16 residues. The DNA of the CDR3 is TGCAGTGCTCTACAATTGTACAAAGGACCGTCCTACGAGCAGTACTTC. This codes for CSALQLYKGPSYEQYF.

This clonotype appeared a few times. The rearrangement uses TRBV6-5 and TRBJ1-1, with D unclear. The germline CDR1 and CDR2 sequences are MNHEY and SVGAGI. CDR3 length: 14 residues. V was clipped by 4 bases and J by 4 bases, with 13 bases between them. The CDR3, as DNA: TGTGCCAGCAGTTTTAGGGAGTTAGGCACTGAAGCTTTCTTT. It yields the protein CASSFRELGTEAFF.

This clonotype has more than one count but fewer than ten. The rearrangement joins TRBV28 to TRBJ1-1; tentative D call: TRBD1 (6 bases). Per the germline V gene, CDR1 is MDHEN and CDR2 is SYDVKM. The CDR3 contains 16 residues. V gave up 1 base and J gave up 2 bases, with 14 bases separating them. The CDR3 spells CASSLFRGWRNTEAFF. The CDR3 DNA sequence: TGTGCCAGCAGTTTATTCAGGGGCTGGCGAAACACTGAAGCTTTCTTT.

In its sample, this clonotype was seen a few times. The CDR3 DNA reads as TGTGCCAGCAGTCCCGGAGGGGACAATGAGCAGTTCTTC. It specifies CASSPGGDNEQFF. The V and J genes are TRBV25-1 and TRBJ2-1; TRBD2 might be the D (6 bases). This CDR3 spans 13 amino acids. CDR1 MGHDK and CDR2 SYGVNS come from the germline V gene. V was trimmed by 5 bases and J by 5 bases, leaving 10 bases between them. Complete variable domain (other parts from reference TRBV25-1 and TRBJ2-1): EADIYQTPRYLVIGTGKKITLECSQTMGHDKMYWYQQDPGMELHLIHYSYGVNSTEKGDLSSESTVSRIRTEHFPLTLESARPSHTSQYLCASSPGGDNEQFFGPGTRLTVL.

The V and J genes are TRBV4-1 and TRBJ2-1; D gene uncertain. Trimming took 4 bases from V and 2 from J, leaving 12 bases between them. The CDR3 contains 15 residues. Germline CDR1 and CDR2: MGHRA and YSYEKL. The CDR3 DNA is TGCGCCAGCAGCCCCTTAAGTGAGACCTACAATGAGCAGTTCTTC. Its protein product is CASSPLSETYNEQFF.

This clonotype was detected only a few times. The chain joins TRBV11-2 to TRBJ2-1, with TRBD2 identical over 10 bases. Germline V gene data show CDR1 as SGHAT and CDR2 as FQNNGV. V gave up 5 bases and J gave up 6 bases; unmatched junction bases: 4. The CDR3 sequence is 14 residues long. The chain's CDR3 is CASSQTSGRNEQFF. CDR3 coding DNA: TGTGCCAGCAGCCAGACTAGCGGGCGCAATGAGCAGTTCTTC.

This clonotype was counted ten times or more. The CDR3 region has the DNA TGCGCCAGCAGCCAAAGGGCGTCGATTAATAATGAGCAGTTCTTC. Its translation is CASSQRASINNEQFF. V and J are TRBV4-1 and TRBJ2-1; D unresolved. The CDR3 totals 15 residues. CDR1 MGHRA and CDR2 YSYEKL come from the germline V gene. V lost 2 bases and J 7 bases, leaving 15 bases between the germline ends.

This clonotype was observed a handful of times. The J gene is TRBJ2-5, the V gene TRBV7-9, with 8 nucleotides matching TRBD1. This CDR3 has 15 residues. V was pared by 5 bases and J by 7 bases, with 12 bases of the junction left unmatched. Germline V gene lookup returns CDR1 SEHNR and CDR2 FQNEAQ (reference sequence). The CDR3 reads CASSLGQGRVRTQYF. The CDR3 DNA reads TGTGCCAGCAGCCTTGGACAGGGAAGAGTACGGACCCAGTACTTC.

The genes are TRBV7-9 and TRBJ2-1, with 9 positions matching TRBD1. The CDR3 runs 17 residues. Losses at the gene ends were 2 bases for V and 4 bases for J; bases not matched to a gene: 9. Germline V gene data show CDR1 as SEHNR and CDR2 as FQNEAQ (reference sequence). The CDR3 loop is CASSLPRPQGAYNEQFF. CDR3 DNA: TGTGCCAGCAGCTTACCACGCCCACAGGGGGCATACAATGAGCAGTTCTTC.

This clonotype was seen repeatedly, ten times or more. The CDR3 protein is CAISEGNGGIKTDTQYF. Written as DNA, the CDR3 is TGTGCCATCAGTGAGGGGAATGGGGGAATTAAAACAGATACGCAGTATTTT. V is TRBV10-3 and J is TRBJ2-3; D might be TRBD1 or TRBD2, each matching 5 bases. This CDR3 is built from 17 residues. CDR1 is ENHRY and CDR2 is SYGVKD in the germline V gene. Trimming took 2 bases from V and 3 from J, leaving 18 bases between them.

The V and J genes are TRBV19 and TRBJ1-6; TRBD1 might be the D (5 bases). The V end lost 7 bases, the J end lost 6 bases, and 16 bases lay between the germline ends. Germline values: CDR1 LNHDA, CDR2 SQIVND (reference sequence). The CDR3 is made up of 15 amino acids. The chain's CDR3 is CASKETELTNSPLHF. CDR3 DNA: TGTGCCAGTAAAGAGACAGAATTGACTAATTCACCCCTCCACTTT.